This T cell receptor beta chain was identified during a study of T-cell memory formation after mild COVID-19. Findings and limits, study-wide: The finding that pre-infection memory included some responding clones suggested that cross-reactive memory joined. Among CD4+ contracting clones, most were CM and EM, and CD8+ ones EMRA.

Per the germline V gene, CDR1 is SGHVS and CDR2 is FNYEAQ. With V trimmed by 5 bases and J by 5 bases, 8 bases remained unmatched. This CDR3 has 16 residues. As regards this clonotype: Its antigen is unknown.

TCRdb called the 5' RACE reads again in MiXCR, with one record for every CDR3 protein. The repertoire has roughly 280,000 distinct CDR3 sequences, 15% to 20% of them found once; the top ten carry 22%. The source of this sequence is a man aged 18-30 years who had mild COVID-19 (a few samples of this study predate the infection). Cell type and time point are not known. The material sequenced was PBMCs or a T cell subset sorted from them (not recorded which). The chain combines TRBV7-6 with TRBJ2-2; 10 bases match TRBD2. CDR3 sequence: CASSPAGGARTGELFF. CDR3 sequence (DNA): TGTGCCAGCAGCCCAGCGGGGGGGGCGAGGACCGGGGAGCTGTTTTTT.